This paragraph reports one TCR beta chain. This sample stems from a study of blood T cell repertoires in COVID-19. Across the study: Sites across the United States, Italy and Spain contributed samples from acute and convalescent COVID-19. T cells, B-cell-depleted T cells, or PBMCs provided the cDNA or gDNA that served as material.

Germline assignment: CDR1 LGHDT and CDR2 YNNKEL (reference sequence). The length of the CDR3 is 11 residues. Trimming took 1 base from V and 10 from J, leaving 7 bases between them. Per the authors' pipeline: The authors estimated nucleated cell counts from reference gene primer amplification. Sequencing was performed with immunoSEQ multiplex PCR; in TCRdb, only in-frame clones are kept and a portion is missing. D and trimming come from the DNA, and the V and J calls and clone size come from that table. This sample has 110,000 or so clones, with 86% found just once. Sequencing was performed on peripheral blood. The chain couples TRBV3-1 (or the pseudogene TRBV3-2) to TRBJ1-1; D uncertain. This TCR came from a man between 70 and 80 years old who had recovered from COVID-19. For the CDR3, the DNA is TGTGCCAGCAGCCAAGGACATGTAGCTTTCTTT. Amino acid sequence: CASSQGHVAFF.